Listed here are 19 T cell receptor beta chains from one sample, sequenced in a study of Ad26.COV2.S vaccination and SARS-CoV-2 variants (dated by TCRdb to the early 2020s). What this sample's treatment or condition label stands for: over 15 received Ad26.COV2.S at low or high dose, single or two shots; several received placebo; per-sample allocation not given. For vaccine and placebo recipients, repertoires were sequenced using samples collected on day 63 after the first injection. Receptor libraries were prepared by the immunoSEQ multiplex PCR assay. What TCRdb holds here is the immuneACCESS table cut down to in-frame rearrangements. Part of the clones is not present; checked against another copy, under half of the missing clones reflect an unresolved V gene, and the others are unexplained. This sample is represented by 330,000 or so clones; 90% of them were singletons. The top ten clonotypes cover approximately 5.8% of the sample.

The specimen comprised peripheral blood, sampled in a trial of Ad26.COV2.S vaccine versus placebo. The source is a person aged 18-60 years who received the Ad26.COV2.S COVID-19 vaccine or a placebo.

This rearrangement joins TRBV2 to TRBJ2-2, with 11 bases lining up with TRBD1. Germline assignment: CDR1 SNHLY and CDR2 FYNNEI. This CDR3 contains 15 residues. After removal of 5 bases from V and 4 bases from J, the junction contained 3 bases not matched to a gene. CDR3 DNA sequence: TGTGCCAGCAGTCCCGGGACAGGGGGCACCGGGGAGCTGTTTTTT. It translates to CASSPGTGGTGELFF. Full variable domain (missing parts from reference TRBV2 and TRBJ2-2): EPEVTQTPSHQVTQMGQEVILRCVPISNHLYFYWYRQILGQKVEFLVSFYNNEISEKSEIFDDQFSVERPDGSNFTLKIRSTKLEDSAMYFCASSPGTGGTGELFFGEGSRLTVL.

This clone has just a few counts. In the same sample, other DNA sequences code for this CDR3. This rearrangement joins TRBV27 to TRBJ1-1, with D unresolved. The V end was cut by 7 bases, the J end by 1 base, with 7 bases between. In germline, CDR1 is MNHEY, CDR2 SMNVEV (reference sequence). The CDR3 consists of 12 residues. The DNA of the CDR3 is TGTGCCAGCAAGTCAGGGAACACTGAAGCTTTCTTT. It encodes CASKSGNTEAFF.

The CDR3 region is CASGLLPYRDRGRLKGDYTF. CDR3 nucleotide sequence: TGTGCTAGTGGTTTGCTTCCTTACCGGGACAGGGGGCGCCTAAAAGGGGACTACACCTTC. J is TRBJ1-2 and V is TRBV12-5; 12 nucleotides match TRBD1. CDR3 length equals 20 residues. J gave up 10 bases and V 2 bases, and 23 bases lay outside the gene matches. Per germline, CDR1 LGHNT and CDR2 FRNRAP.

The chain joins TRBV6-5 to TRBJ1-4, with D possibly TRBD1 on 6 matching bases. This CDR3 region has 13 residues. The ends were cut back, 6 bases at V and 6 bases at J, with 11 bases in the middle. Germline CDR1 and CDR2: MNHEY and SVGAGI. The CDR3 loop is CASSRGADEKLFF. The CDR3 coding sequence is TGTGCCAGCAGCCGGGGGGCGGATGAAAAACTGTTTTTT.

The chain is built from TRBV18 and TRBJ2-1; a weak D match, TRBD2 (5 bases). The V gene lost 3 bases and the J gene lost 10 bases, with 16 bases spanning the gap. The CDR3 consists of 14 residues. Germline CDR1 and CDR2: KGHSH and LQKENI. The CDR3 is CASSPRDTTEEQFF. The CDR3, as DNA: TGTGCCAGCTCACCCCGGGATACTACAGAGGAGCAGTTCTTC.

CDR3 protein: CASSAGAANYGYTF. The CDR3 region has the DNA TGTGCCAGCAGCGCGGGCGCAGCTAACTATGGCTACACCTTC. This chain links TRBV11-3 with TRBJ1-2, with D uncertain. The V gene's germline CDR1 is SGHNT and CDR2 YENEEA. The CDR3 has 14 residues. The germline V and J ends were trimmed by 5 bases and 0 bases, with 10 bases remaining between them.

The chain uses TRBV9 and TRBJ1-1; D gene unclear. CDR3 size: 13 residues. Deletions cut 4 bases from V and 3 bases from J, with 10 bases between. The germline V gene has CDR1 SGDLS and CDR2 YYNGEE. CDR3 DNA: TGTGCCAGCAGCCCCCTGGACTACACTGAAGCTTTCTTT. The encoded protein is CASSPLDYTEAFF.

V and J are TRBV12-3 or TRBV12-4 and TRBJ2-6; unclear D gene. The CDR3 consists of 13 residues. Trimming stripped 6 bases from V and 4 bases from J, with 7 bases between. In DNA form, the CDR3 reads TGTGCCAGCAGACGCGACGGGGCCAACGTCCTGACTTTC. Its protein is CASRRDGANVLTF.

In the case of this clone: In the same sample, other DNA sequences code for this CDR3. The genes are TRBV27 and TRBJ2-7; D is possibly TRBD1 or TRBD2 (5 bases each). V was trimmed by 3 bases and J by 2 bases, leaving 8 bases between them. The CDR3 sequence is 13 residues long. The V gene's germline CDR1 is MNHEY and CDR2 SMNVEV (reference sequence). The CDR3, as DNA: TGTGCCAGCAGTTTGGGACGAGCCTACGAGCAGTACTTC. Translating it yields CASSLGRAYEQYF.

In DNA form, the CDR3 reads TGTGCCAGCAGCTTAGAGGCTGGGGCGACCGTCGGCAATCAGCCCCAGCATTTT. This sequence encodes CASSLEAGATVGNQPQHF. The V and J genes are TRBV7-9 and TRBJ1-5, with D possibly TRBD1 on 5 matching bases. Per the germline V gene, CDR1 is SEHNR and CDR2 is FQNEAQ (reference sequence). CDR3 length: 18 residues. V gave up 1 base and J gave up 2 bases, with 18 bases separating them.

The CDR3 sequence is CAINAGLGTDTQYF. The CDR3 nucleotides are TGTGCCATCAACGCGGGACTAGGGACAGATACGCAGTATTTT. The chain uses TRBV27 and TRBJ2-3, with 8 bases fitting TRBD2. With V trimmed by 10 bases and J by 3 bases, 9 bases remained unmatched. There are 14 residues in the CDR3. The V gene's germline CDR1 is MNHEY and CDR2 SMNVEV (reference sequence).

On this clone: Different DNA sequences within this sample yield the same CDR3. The chain recombines TRBV27 with TRBJ1-2; no reliable D call. The length of the CDR3 is 13 residues. Germline V CDR1 and CDR2: MNHEY, SMNVEV (reference sequence). Between the trimmed V and J ends, which lost 5 bases and 4 bases, there was a span of 11 bases. CDR3 bases: TGTGCCAGCAGTCCCGGTGGTGGCTATGGCTACACCTTC. Protein sequence: CASSPGGGYGYTF.

The gene calls are TRBV2 and TRBJ1-6, with TRBD1 matching over 11 bases. This CDR3 region has 14 residues. The ends lost 6 bases at V and 8 bases at J; junction bases unmatched: 3. Germline lookup yields CDR1 SNHLY and CDR2 FYNNEI. This chain's CDR3 is CASSGTGGDSPLHF. The CDR3 DNA is TGTGCCAGCAGCGGGACAGGGGGAGATTCACCCCTCCACTTT.

CDR3 residues: CAISESREGYTF. CDR3 DNA: TGTGCCATCAGTGAGTCCCGGGAGGGCTACACCTTC. The V and J genes are TRBV10-3 and TRBJ1-2; D gene unclear. The germline V and J ends were trimmed by 0 bases and 8 bases, with 7 bases remaining between them. This CDR3 contains 12 residues. Germline V gene lookup returns CDR1 ENHRY and CDR2 SYGVKD.

In this sample, this clone turned up once. This sequence joins TRBV7-9 and TRBJ2-3; a weak D match, TRBD1 (6 bases). V lost 2 bases and J 2 bases, leaving 11 bases between the germline ends. Germline CDR1 is SEHNR and CDR2 is FQNEAQ (reference sequence). There are 15 residues in the CDR3. Here the CDR3 reads CASSLQTGLTDTQYF. DNA for the CDR3: TGTGCCAGCAGCTTACAGACAGGACTCACAGATACGCAGTATTTT.

The rearrangement joins TRBV24-1 to TRBJ1-1; 7 bases map to TRBD1. This CDR3 comprises 13 residues. Germline loops: CDR1 KGHDR, CDR2 SFDVKD. V dropped 7 bases and J dropped 1; count of bases not matched to a gene: 2. Here the CDR3 DNA reads TGTGCCACCAGGGACAGGAAGAACACTGAAGCTTTCTTT. Protein product: CATRDRKNTEAFF.

J is TRBJ2-1 and V is TRBV10-3, with TRBD2 matching over 10 bases. Germline CDR1 and CDR2: ENHRY and SYGVKD. V lost 10 bases and J lost 7; bases outside the gene matches: 10. The length of the CDR3 is 14 residues. The CDR3 sequence: CATQREGRINEQFF. The CDR3 bases are TGTGCCACCCAGCGGGAGGGCCGAATTAATGAGCAGTTCTTC.

The chain links TRBV6-5 to TRBJ2-3; D is unresolved. Germline CDR1 and CDR2: MNHEY and SVGAGI. This CDR3 region has 14 residues. V lost 7 bases and J 6 bases, leaving 17 bases between the germline ends. CDR3 DNA: TGTGCCAGCATATATGACTTTACGCGGGATACGCAGTATTTT. It translates to CASIYDFTRDTQYF.

The chain uses TRBV7-2 and TRBJ1-3, with D possibly TRBD1 on 6 matching bases. Germline lookup yields CDR1 SGHTA and CDR2 FQGNSA. Trimming shortened V by 1 base and J by 0 bases, and 10 bases separated the two germline ends. This CDR3 contains 16 residues. CDR3 in amino acids: CASSLGTGNSGNTIYF. The DNA of the CDR3 is TGTGCCAGCAGCTTAGGTACAGGGAACTCTGGAAACACCATATATTTT.